The TCR beta chain under discussion was sequenced for a study of human T cells and chemical hapten exposure. Study overall: Sensitization used 2% DPC on around 2 cm by around 2 cm upper inner arm skin. Women made up most patients, who had alopecia areata, totalis or universalis.

Indicated time point: patch test 3, about 24 weeks after DPC sensitization. As to treatment: therapeutic diphenylcyclopropenone sensitization with weekly scalp DPC. Those who donated were patients with alopecia, 18 to 70 years of age, and suitable for DPC. Comment on this clonotype: Its target is unknown.

Findings and caveats of the study: There were significantly more large CDR3 similarity clusters among expanded TCRs than among controls.

Each CDR3 protein gets one entry after TCRdb re-called the RACE reads with MiXCR. Among about 190,000 distinct CDR3 sequences listed, approximately 24% were seen once. This TCR was recovered from a woman between 40 and 55 years old with alopecia areata. Some clones in this sample may be carry-over from other donors' samples. The sample consisted of whole blood, taken in connection with sensitization to the hapten diphenylcyclopropenone (DPC).

CDR3 protein: CASSLSGPSGSNTQYF. The DNA for the CDR3 is TGTGCCAGCAGCTTGTCCGGTCCTAGCGGGAGCAATACGCAGTATTTT. The chain uses TRBV5-5 and TRBJ2-3; 10 nucleotides match TRBD2. The CDR3 length is 16 residues. With 1 base clipped from V and 7 bases from J, the junction kept 9 bases outside the gene matches. From germline, CDR1 is SGHKS and CDR2 YYEKEE (reference sequence).